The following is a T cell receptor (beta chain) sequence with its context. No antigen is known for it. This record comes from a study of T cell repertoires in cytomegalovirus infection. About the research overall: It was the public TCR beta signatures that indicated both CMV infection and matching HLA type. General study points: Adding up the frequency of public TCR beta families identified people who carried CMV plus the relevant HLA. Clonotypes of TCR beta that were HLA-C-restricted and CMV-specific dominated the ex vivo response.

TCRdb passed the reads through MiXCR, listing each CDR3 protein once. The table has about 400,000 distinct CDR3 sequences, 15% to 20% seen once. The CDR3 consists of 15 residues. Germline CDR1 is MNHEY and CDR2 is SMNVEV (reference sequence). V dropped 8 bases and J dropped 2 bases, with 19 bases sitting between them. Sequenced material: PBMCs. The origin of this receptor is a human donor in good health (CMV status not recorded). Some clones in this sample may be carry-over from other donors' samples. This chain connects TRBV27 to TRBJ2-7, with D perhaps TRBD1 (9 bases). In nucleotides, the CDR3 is TGTGCCAGCCCGAAGCGGGGGACAGGGCCCTACGAGCAGTACTTC. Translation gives CASPKRGTGPYEQYF.